The 22 T cell receptor beta chains presented below share a single source sample, sequenced in a study of blood T cells in healthy people across ages. Then a second PCR, running about 6 to 12 cycles, was carried out with a sample-barcoded 5' primer and a J-beta primer mix. TCRdb reprocessed the 5' RACE reads with MiXCR, giving one entry per CDR3 protein. The sample consists of 1.5 million or so distinct CDR3 sequences, roughly 40% of them appearing once. The sample consisted of blood. The receptor set was obtained from a woman aged 18-30 years in good health.

The chain couples TRBV20-1 to TRBJ1-4; perhaps TRBD1 as D (6 bases). The CDR3 totals 15 residues. V lost 5 bases and J lost 3, with 16 bases in between. Germline loops: CDR1 DFQATT, CDR2 SNEGSKA (reference sequence). The CDR3 loop is CSAPKGGLANEKLFF. Here the CDR3 DNA reads TGCAGTGCTCCTAAGGGGGGGCTGGCTAATGAAAAACTGTTTTTT.

The chain combines TRBV28 with TRBJ1-5, with D hard to call. The V gene's germline CDR1 is MDHEN and CDR2 SYDVKM. Trimming removed 6 bases at V and 5 bases at J, with 17 bases between. The CDR3 spans 15 residues. DNA of the CDR3: TGTGCCAGCAGCAACGGCGGGGTACGTGATCAGCCCCAGCATTTT. Translating gives CASSNGGVRDQPQHF.

This clonotype was seen repeatedly, ten times or more. The chain recombines TRBV29-1 with TRBJ2-7; no definite D call. The V end was cut by 7 bases, the J end by 2 bases, with 9 bases between. Germline V gene sequence: CDR1 SQVTM, CDR2 ANQGSEA. There are 11 residues in the CDR3. The CDR3 loop is CSATDTYEQYF. In nucleotides, the CDR3 is TGCAGCGCGACTGATACCTACGAGCAGTACTTC.

Only a few counts were recorded for this clonotype. The chain is built from TRBV5-1 and TRBJ1-1, with 9 bases that match TRBD1. CDR1 is SGHRS and CDR2 is YFSETQ in the germline V gene. The CDR3 is made up of 14 amino acids. The V and J ends lost 4 bases and 4 bases, in that order; junction bases with no gene match: 5. CDR3 sequence reads: CASSMTGGSTEAFF. CDR3 DNA: TGCGCCAGCAGCATGACAGGGGGAAGCACTGAAGCTTTCTTT.

This clonotype was counted many times. The chain carries TRBV10-3 and TRBJ2-4, with D possibly TRBD1 on 5 matching bases. The germline CDR1 and CDR2 sequences are ENHRY and SYGVKD. The CDR3 spans 14 residues. V was clipped by 0 bases and J by 9 bases, with 12 bases between them. The CDR3 sequence: CAISESTVDSIQYF. In DNA form, the CDR3 reads TGTGCCATCAGTGAGTCAACAGTAGACAGCATTCAGTACTTC.

The chain has TRBV20-1 and TRBJ2-7; 8 bases line up with TRBD1. Trimming at V came to 5 bases and at J to 12 bases, leaving 6 bases not matched to a gene. CDR3 length: 10 residues. Germline-derived CDR1 and CDR2 are DFQATT and SNEGSKA (reference sequence). The CDR3 DNA reads TGCAGTGCTGTACAGGGGGAGGTGTACTTC. This encodes CSAVQGEVYF.

This clonotype was observed a handful of times. In DNA, the CDR3 is TGCAGCGTTGATGACCGGGCCCAGTATGGCTACACCTTC. It translates to CSVDDRAQYGYTF. The chain carries TRBV29-1 and TRBJ1-2, with unresolved D. The germline V gene encodes CDR1 SQVTM and CDR2 ANQGSEA. The V end lost 3 bases, the J end lost 5 bases, and 13 bases lay between the germline ends. The CDR3 has 13 residues.

This chain joins TRBV13 and TRBJ1-1; perhaps TRBD1 as D (5 bases). V lost 0 bases and J lost 5, with 13 bases in between. There are 15 residues in the CDR3. CDR1 PRHDT and CDR2 FYEKMQ come from the germline V gene (reference sequence). CDR3 in amino acids: CASSLGRGWRTEAFF. In DNA, the CDR3 is TGTGCCAGCAGCTTAGGTAGGGGTTGGAGGACTGAAGCTTTCTTT.

The chain has TRBV5-4 and TRBJ2-3, with 7 bases identical to TRBD2. The germline V gene has CDR1 SGHNT and CDR2 YYREEE (reference sequence). This CDR3 region has 16 residues. V trimming: 4 bases; J trimming: 0 bases; junction bases outside the gene matches: 8. CDR3 coding DNA: TGTGCCAGCAGCCTCAATAGCGGGCCTAGCACAGATACGCAGTATTTT. It specifies CASSLNSGPSTDTQYF.

The gene calls are TRBV30 and TRBJ2-7; D is ambiguous. CDR3 length equals 12 residues. Germline values: CDR1 GTSNPN, CDR2 SVGIG (reference sequence). V was cut by 2 bases and J by 5 bases, with 10 bases left in between. DNA of the CDR3: TGTGCCTGGAGTCCGAACTATAACGAGCAGTACTTC. It codes for CAWSPNYNEQYF. The full variable domain, completed using reference TRBV30 and TRBJ2-7, is SQTIHQWPATLVQPVGSPLSLECTVEGTSNPNLYWYRQAAGRGLQLLFYSVGIGQISSEVPQNLSASRPQDRQFILSSKKLLLSDSGFYLCAWSPNYNEQYFGPGTRLTVT.

This clonotype was seen a few times. J is TRBJ2-7 and V is TRBV3-1; the match to TRBD2 covers 7 bases. Germline V gene sequence: CDR1 LGHDT, CDR2 YNNKEL (reference sequence). The CDR3 length is 15 residues. The J segment lost 2 bases and the V segment lost 4 bases, leaving 8 bases of the junction unmatched. As DNA, the CDR3 is TGTGCCAGCAGCCCGGCGGTAGCGGGCACCTACGAGCAGTACTTC. Translation gives CASSPAVAGTYEQYF.

The chain recombines TRBV20-1 with TRBJ2-1; D uncertain. Germline V CDR1 and CDR2: DFQATT, SNEGSKA (reference sequence). The CDR3 has 12 residues. The V end lost 0 bases, the J end lost 9 bases, and 9 bases lay between the germline ends. The DNA of the CDR3 is TGCAGTGCTAGAGATCTGGATGGTGAGCAGTTCTTC. Protein: CSARDLDGEQFF.

This clonotype was recorded a few times. V is TRBV2 and J is TRBJ2-3; D ambiguous. Trimming removed 1 base from V and 6 bases from J, with 11 bases in between. Germline CDR1 and CDR2: SNHLY and FYNNEI. This CDR3 contains 14 residues. The CDR3 loop is CASSEDLDPDTQYF. The DNA of the CDR3 is TGTGCCAGCAGTGAAGATCTGGATCCCGATACGCAGTATTTT.

This clonotype has just a few counts. The chain couples TRBV9 to TRBJ2-7, with 11 bases matching TRBD2. V shed 5 bases and J 2 bases; nucleotides not matched to a gene: 9. Germline V gene data show CDR1 as SGDLS and CDR2 as YYNGEE. This CDR3 region has 16 residues. The CDR3 region has the DNA TGTGCCAGCAGTCGACTAGCGGGGTTCGCCGCCTACGAGCAGTACTTC. It specifies CASSRLAGFAAYEQYF.

This rearrangement joins TRBV7-9 to TRBJ1-1, with TRBD1 matching over 10 bases. The V gene end was trimmed by 2 bases and the J gene end by 3 bases; junction bases not matched to a gene: 6. The CDR3 extends over 16 amino acids. CDR1 and CDR2 from the germline V gene are SEHNR and FQNEAQ (reference sequence). CDR3 region: CASSLPRTGGYTEAFF. The CDR3, as DNA: TGTGCCAGCAGCTTACCTCGGACAGGGGGATACACTGAAGCTTTCTTT. The whole variable domain, remainder taken from reference TRBV7-9 and TRBJ1-1, is DTGVSQNPRHKITKRGQNVTFRCDPISEHNRLYWYRQTLGQGPEFLTYFQNEAQLEKSRLLSDRFSAERPKGSFSTLEIQRTEQGDSAMYLCASSLPRTGGYTEAFFGQGTRLTVV.

A few counts support this clonotype. This rearrangement joins TRBV7-2 to TRBJ2-7; 10 positions match TRBD1. Unmatched junction bases numbered 7, after V lost 1 base and J lost 4 bases. The CDR3 is made up of 16 amino acids. The V gene's germline CDR1 is SGHTA and CDR2 FQGNSA. The CDR3 protein is CASSLVGTGDPYEQYF. The CDR3 DNA follows: TGTGCCAGCAGCTTAGTGGGGACAGGGGACCCTTACGAGCAGTACTTC.

This clonotype was seen a few times. This chain connects TRBV12-3 or TRBV12-4 to TRBJ1-5, with TRBD1 matching 8 bases. V lost 3 bases and J lost 7; bases outside the gene matches: 8. This CDR3 has 15 residues. CDR3 loop: CASSFGGQGRQPQHF. CDR3 coding DNA: TGTGCCAGCAGTTTTGGCGGACAGGGTCGACAGCCCCAGCATTTT.

This clonotype was seen only a few times. CDR3 residues: CASSFDSSGQHF. For the CDR3, the DNA is TGTGCCAGCAGCTTCGATTCCTCCGGGCAGCATTTT. This chain links TRBV7-9 with TRBJ1-5; D call uncertain. Germline V gene sequence: CDR1 SEHNR, CDR2 FQNEAQ (reference sequence). The CDR3 is 12 amino acids. The V end was cut by 3 bases, the J end by 13 bases, with 13 bases between. The complete variable domain, with remaining parts taken from reference TRBV7-9 and TRBJ1-5, reads DTGVSQNPRHKITKRGQNVTFRCDPISEHNRLYWYRQTLGQGPEFLTYFQNEAQLEKSRLLSDRFSAERPKGSFSTLEIQRTEQGDSAMYLCASSFDSSGQHFGDGTRLSIL.

The chain joins TRBV11-2 to TRBJ2-3, with D perhaps TRBD2 (6 bases). The CDR3 totals 14 residues. CDR1 SGHAT and CDR2 FQNNGV come from the germline V gene. Trimming removed 10 bases at V and 3 bases at J, with 17 bases between. The CDR3 sequence: CATGVLAGTDTQYF. CDR3 nucleotides: TGTGCCACCGGGGTTCTTGCGGGAACAGATACGCAGTATTTT.

The chain couples TRBV4-1 to TRBJ1-2; D possibly corresponds to TRBD1 (5 bases). Deletions cut 1 base from V and 8 bases from J, with 14 bases between. The CDR3 has 14 residues. The germline gives CDR1 MGHRA, CDR2 YSYEKL. The CDR3 DNA is TGCGCCAGCAGCCAAGTGGACGGGACTAAGGGCTACACCTTC. It yields the protein CASSQVDGTKGYTF.

This clonotype was recorded many times. The junction shows a germline mismatch at one end, possibly a read error. The chain has TRBV3-1 and TRBJ2-1, with TRBD2 matching 9 bases. CDR1 and CDR2 (germline): LGHDT, YNNKEL (reference sequence). The CDR3 has 15 amino acids. CDR3 nucleotide sequence: TGCGCCAGCAGCCCAAGACTAGCGGCCTACAATGAGCAGTTCTTC. Protein product: CASSPRLAAYNEQFF.

V usage is TRBV20-1 and J usage is TRBJ2-5, with D tentatively TRBD1 or TRBD2 (7 bases each). The CDR3 spans 14 residues. Per the germline V gene, CDR1 is DFQATT and CDR2 is SNEGSKA (reference sequence). V gave up 3 bases and J gave up 0 bases, with 11 bases separating them. CDR3 in DNA: TGCAGTGCTAGTCAGGGGGGGTACCAAGAGACCCAGTACTTC. Amino acids: CSASQGGYQETQYF.